One and the same sample provided the 32 T cell receptor beta chains below, sequenced in a study of CXCR3-negative and CXCR3-positive naive CD8 T cells. The TRB libraries of cDNA were built by UMI-labeled 5' RACE. Using the 5' RACE reads, TCRdb records one entry per CDR3 protein without DNA. In total, the table holds some 130,000 distinct CDR3 sequences. Sequenced: naive CXCR3- CD8+ T cells from blood. Regarding subset: CD45RO-CCR7+CD27+CD95- naive CD8+ T cells lacking CXCR3 (TNR3-). Receptor source: a human donor in good health. Some clones in this sample may be carry-over from other donors' samples.

This sequence joins TRBV13 and TRBJ2-3; the D call of TRBD2 rests on TCRdb alone, since no DNA is present to check it. This CDR3 region has 17 residues. Germline CDR1 PRHDT, CDR2 FYEKMQ (reference sequence). The CDR3 sequence: CASSLTFTGGPGDTQYF.

This chain joins TRBV7-8 and TRBJ2-7; TCRdb's D gene call, TRBD1, goes unchecked for lack of DNA. This CDR3 is built from 19 residues. Germline CDR1 is SGHVS and CDR2 is FQNEAQ. CDR3 sequence: CASSYFTLRGGYSSYEQYF.

The chain employs TRBV19 and TRBJ2-1; the D gene TCRdb calls, TRBD2, cannot be checked with no DNA. CDR1 is LNHDA, CDR2 SQIVND, per germline (reference sequence). The CDR3 has 15 amino acids. The CDR3 sequence is CASSIGAGEYNEQFF.

The chain has TRBV28 and TRBJ2-1; TCRdb gives TRBD2 as the D gene, but with no DNA this cannot be confirmed. Germline V CDR1 and CDR2: MDHEN, SYDVKM. This CDR3 spans 20 amino acids. CDR3 residues: CASSYDISRLRAGGNNEQFF.

The rearrangement joins TRBV7-9 to TRBJ2-1; the D call of TRBD1 rests on TCRdb alone, since no DNA is present to check it. Germline V gene sequence: CDR1 SEHNR, CDR2 FQNEAQ (reference sequence). The CDR3 extends over 16 amino acids. CDR3 protein: CASSPTGGTPQNEQFF.

V is TRBV4-2 and J is TRBJ2-7; TCRdb's D gene call, TRBD1, goes unchecked for lack of DNA. Per the germline V gene, CDR1 is LGHNA and CDR2 is YNFKEQ. The CDR3 is made up of 16 amino acids. This CDR3 is CASSQGWPGGSYEQYF.

The chain couples TRBV7-9 to TRBJ2-2. CDR1 is SEHNR and CDR2 is FQNEAQ in the germline V gene (reference sequence). The CDR3 is 13 residues long. CDR3 loop: CASSFGNTGELFF.

The chain uses TRBV29-1 and TRBJ2-7; as DNA is missing, the TRBD1 call by TCRdb cannot be tested. This CDR3 is 14 amino acids long. Germline V gene data show CDR1 as SQVTM and CDR2 as ANQGSEA. The CDR3 region is CSVEDRGRSYEQYF.

The chain carries TRBV9 and TRBJ2-7. Germline CDR1 is SGDLS and CDR2 is YYNGEE. This CDR3 has 15 amino acids. CDR3 protein: CASSVDAGSSYEQYF.

The gene calls are TRBV29-1 and TRBJ2-7. CDR1 is SQVTM, CDR2 ANQGSEA, per germline. The length of the CDR3 is 11 residues. The CDR3 region is CSGLKDGRQYF.

This chain uses TRBV5-5 with TRBJ2-1; TCRdb selects TRBD2, and the lack of DNA leaves this call unchecked. The CDR3 is 14 amino acids. CDR1 and CDR2 from the germline V gene are SGHKS and YYEKEE (reference sequence). This chain's CDR3 is CASSLVAGANEQFF.

The chain joins TRBV5-1 to TRBJ2-7; TCRdb outputs TRBD1, but without DNA this stays unchecked. CDR1 and CDR2 from the germline V gene are SGHRS and YFSETQ. The CDR3 runs to 14 residues. CDR3 amino acids: CASSSDGSWDEQYF.

This rearrangement joins TRBV20-1 to TRBJ2-1; absent DNA, TCRdb's TRBD2 call cannot be checked. The germline gives CDR1 DFQATT, CDR2 SNEGSKA (reference sequence). The CDR3 has 17 residues. The CDR3 sequence is CSARDVSGRVYYNEQFF.

The chain joins TRBV20-1 to TRBJ1-2. This CDR3 comprises 14 residues. CDR1 and CDR2 (germline): DFQATT, SNEGSKA (reference sequence). This CDR3 is CSATPKDGYYGYTF.

The genes are TRBV5-5 and TRBJ2-5. CDR1 and CDR2 from the germline V gene are SGHKS and YYEKEE (reference sequence). The CDR3 length is 11 residues. CDR3: CASSFAGDQYF. Supplemented by reference TRBV5-5 and TRBJ2-5, the full variable domain reads DAGVTQSPTHLIKTRGQQVTLRCSPISGHKSVSWYQQVLGQGPQFIFQYYEKEERGRGNFPDRFSARQFPNYSSELNVNALLLGDSALYLCASSFAGDQYFGPGTRLLVL.

The chain's CDR3 is CASSLRGTGESGTEAFF. The chain employs TRBV5-1 and TRBJ1-1. CDR1 and CDR2 from the germline V gene are SGHRS and YFSETQ. CDR3 length: 17 amino acids.

The V call is TRBV7-2, the J call TRBJ2-3. From germline, CDR1 is SGHTA and CDR2 FQGNSA. CDR3 size: 14 residues. The CDR3 protein is CASSNDQIGSGQYF. Looking up the rest from reference TRBV7-2 and TRBJ2-3 gives the full variable domain: GAGVSQSPSNKVTEKGKDVELRCDPISGHTALYWYRQSLGQGLEFLIYFQGNSAPDKSGLPSDRFSAERTGGSVSTLTIQRTQQEDSAVYLCASSNDQIGSGQYFGPGTRLTVL.

J is TRBJ2-3 and V is TRBV29-1; the D call of TRBD1 rests on TCRdb alone, since no DNA is present to check it. Germline CDR1 SQVTM, CDR2 ANQGSEA. There are 15 residues in the CDR3. The CDR3 region is CSVSPEDIFTDTQYF.

The rearrangement uses TRBV28 and TRBJ2-3; the TCRdb D gene call, TRBD1, has no DNA to confirm it. CDR3 length equals 17 residues. Germline V CDR1 and CDR2: MDHEN, SYDVKM. The CDR3 loop is CASSAPATEVVTDTQYF.

The chain couples TRBV7-9 to TRBJ1-4. The germline V gene has CDR1 SEHNR and CDR2 FQNEAQ (reference sequence). There are 17 residues in the CDR3. This chain's CDR3 is CASSVEDGLGTNEKLFF.

The chain is built from TRBV29-1 and TRBJ2-1; TCRdb calls TRBD1, which cannot be checked without DNA. The CDR3 length is 12 residues. Germline CDR1 reads SQVTM; CDR2 reads ANQGSEA. The CDR3 spells CSVRTGYNEQFF.

This chain links TRBV7-2 with TRBJ2-7. The CDR3 is made up of 15 amino acids. CDR1 and CDR2 (germline): SGHTA, FQGNSA. The CDR3: CASSTSNGFGDEQYF.

The chain recombines TRBV7-9 with TRBJ2-7; TCRdb names TRBD1, which stays unverified in the absence of DNA. The CDR3 extends over 15 amino acids. CDR1 is SEHNR and CDR2 is FQNEAQ in the germline V gene (reference sequence). CDR3: CASSLGQGGAYEQYF.

V and J are TRBV29-1 and TRBJ2-1; TCRdb names TRBD2, which stays unverified in the absence of DNA. The CDR3 contains 13 residues. Germline lookup yields CDR1 SQVTM and CDR2 ANQGSEA. The CDR3 sequence: CSAPLAFYNEQFF.

The V call is TRBV29-1, the J call TRBJ2-1; the TRBD2 assignment by TCRdb is unverifiable without DNA. CDR1 and CDR2 from the germline V gene are SQVTM and ANQGSEA. The CDR3 spans 13 residues. CDR3 loop: CSGRDLKYNEQFF.

V and J are TRBV6-5 and TRBJ2-7; the D call of TRBD1 rests on TCRdb alone, since no DNA is present to check it. This CDR3 region has 14 residues. CDR1 and CDR2 (germline): MNHEY, SVGAGI. The CDR3 is CASSKSRDSYEQYF.

The rearrangement links TRBV28 to TRBJ2-1; the TRBD1 assignment by TCRdb is unverifiable without DNA. The germline V gene has CDR1 MDHEN and CDR2 SYDVKM. This CDR3 spans 17 amino acids. The CDR3: CASRLDRPLSSYNEQFF.

The J gene is TRBJ2-2, the V gene TRBV6-1; the TRBD1 assignment by TCRdb is unverifiable without DNA. CDR1 MNHNS and CDR2 SASEGT come from the germline V gene. The length of the CDR3 is 17 residues. The CDR3: CASREPTPPRWTGELFF.

The V call is TRBV7-9, the J call TRBJ2-7; the TCRdb D gene call, TRBD1, has no DNA to confirm it. This CDR3 is 13 amino acids long. The germline V gene encodes CDR1 SEHNR and CDR2 FQNEAQ (reference sequence). CDR3 sequence: CASSWDRGREQYF.

The chain combines TRBV12-1 with TRBJ1-2; TCRdb reports TRBD1, a call that lacks DNA to check it against. TRBV12-1 is an annotated pseudogene. The CDR3 length is 13 residues. The CDR3 is CASSVGQENGYTF.

The genes are TRBV5-1 and TRBJ2-7. This CDR3 has 13 amino acids. Germline V lookup: CDR1 SGHRS, CDR2 YFSETQ. The CDR3 reads CASRRSDTYEQYF.

The V gene is TRBV5-1, the J gene TRBJ2-5; the D gene TCRdb calls, TRBD1, cannot be checked with no DNA. Germline V gene data show CDR1 as SGHRS and CDR2 as YFSETQ. The CDR3 runs 17 residues. Here the CDR3 reads CASSAESGGGFWETQYF.